The next 10 T cell receptor beta chains were all read from a single sample in a study of cytomegalovirus exposure and HLA in healthy donors. With 60 Vbeta and 13 Jbeta primers, the PCR was carried out. Sequencing was performed with immunoSEQ multiplex PCR; in TCRdb, only in-frame clones are kept and a portion is missing. The data show 80,000 or so clones, roughly 64% seen once. What was sequenced was PBMCs. The source is a man aged 25 to 40 in good health and CMV-seropositive.

V and J are TRBV5-1 and TRBJ2-1; 7 bases are shared with TRBD1. The CDR3 spans 16 residues. Trimming cost V 3 bases and J 0 bases; bases outside gene matches: 6. Germline CDR1 SGHRS, CDR2 YFSETQ. In DNA, the CDR3 is TGCGCCAGCAGCTCGGACAGGCGAAGCTCCTACAATGAGCAGTTCTTC. It translates to CASSSDRRSSYNEQFF.

This sequence joins TRBV6-5 and TRBJ2-5, with D possibly TRBD1 on 5 matching bases. Germline V gene lookup returns CDR1 MNHEY and CDR2 SVGAGI. The germline V and J ends were trimmed by 3 bases and 5 bases, with 13 bases remaining between them. The CDR3 extends over 14 amino acids. Here the CDR3 reads CASSYGLGAETQYF. CDR3 DNA sequence: TGTGCCAGCAGTTATGGGCTTGGGGCTGAGACCCAGTACTTC.

V usage is TRBV28 and J usage is TRBJ2-6; 7 bases align to TRBD1. The germline gives CDR1 MDHEN, CDR2 SYDVKM. V lost 5 bases to trimming and J lost 0 bases; unmatched junction nucleotides: 10. This CDR3 has 18 amino acids. The CDR3 nucleotides are TGTGCCAGCAGTCCCCCGACAGGGTCGATCTCTGGGGCCAACGTCCTGACTTTC. The encoded protein is CASSPPTGSISGANVLTF.

This chain joins TRBV6-4 and TRBJ2-1; a possible D gene is TRBD2 (7 bases). The germline V gene encodes CDR1 MRHNA and CDR2 SNTAGT. V lost 3 bases to trimming and J lost 4 bases, with 16 bases between them. The CDR3 sequence is 16 residues long. CDR3 sequence reads: CASSDDSGGPYNEQFF. CDR3 coding DNA: TGTGCCAGCAGTGATGACTCCGGGGGGCCTTACAATGAGCAGTTCTTC.

This chain uses TRBV19 with TRBJ1-1, with TRBD1 as a possible D gene (5 bases). The CDR3 has 15 amino acids. Germline CDR1 and CDR2: LNHDA and SQIVND (reference sequence). V was trimmed by 3 bases and J by 1 base, leaving 12 bases between them. As DNA, the CDR3 is TGTGCCAGTAGTATGGGTACAACAGGGAACACTGAAGCTTTCTTT. Its protein is CASSMGTTGNTEAFF.

This clone was detected a few times. The rearrangement links TRBV7-9 to TRBJ1-3, with D possibly being TRBD1 (5 bases). This CDR3 has 15 amino acids. Germline lookup yields CDR1 SEHNR and CDR2 FQNEAQ (reference sequence). V dropped 4 bases and J dropped 2 bases, with 12 bases sitting between them. The CDR3 reads CASSSQGRTGNTIYF. The CDR3 DNA sequence: TGTGCCAGCAGCTCTCAGGGTAGGACTGGAAACACCATATATTTT.

J is TRBJ1-4 and V is TRBV4-2, with 10 bases aligning to TRBD1. The CDR3 has 13 amino acids. The V gene end was trimmed by 8 bases and the J gene end by 7 bases; junction bases not matched to a gene: 4. Germline CDR1 is LGHNA and CDR2 is YNFKEQ. The CDR3 is CASSGDRGEKLFF. CDR3 sequence (DNA): TGTGCCAGCTCCGGGGACAGGGGTGAAAAACTGTTTTTT.

This chain connects TRBV5-4 to TRBJ1-3; perhaps TRBD1 as D (5 bases). The CDR3 consists of 15 residues. Germline V CDR1 and CDR2: SGHNT, YYREEE (reference sequence). Trimming left V 0 bases short and J 2 bases short, with 9 bases between. The CDR3, as DNA: TGTGCCAGCAGCTTGGGCAGGGCGCCTGGAAACACCATATATTTT. Protein: CASSLGRAPGNTIYF. The full variable domain, its missing parts supplied by reference TRBV5-4 and TRBJ1-3, is ETGVTQSPTHLIKTRGQQVTLRCSSQSGHNTVSWYQQALGQGPQFIFQYYREEENGRGNFPPRFSGLQFPNYSSELNVNALELDDSALYLCASSLGRAPGNTIYFGEGSWLTVV.

This clone was observed a few times. The chain combines TRBV13 with TRBJ2-4; possible D gene TRBD1, 5 bases. The CDR3 is 17 residues long. Germline CDR1 PRHDT, CDR2 FYEKMQ (reference sequence). Trimming took off 0 bases at V and 0 bases at J, with 12 bases between the two ends. In DNA, the CDR3 is TGTGCCAGCAGCTTAGGCCGTCAGGGCCTAGCCAAAAACATTCAGTACTTC. Translating gives CASSLGRQGLAKNIQYF.

In its sample, this clone was seen once. The chain recombines TRBV2 with TRBJ2-7, with D unresolved. The CDR3 contains 13 residues. Germline V gives CDR1 SNHLY, CDR2 FYNNEI. V lost 4 bases and J lost 2, with 9 bases in between. CDR3 amino acids: CASSGAETYEQYF. CDR3 bases: TGTGCCAGCAGTGGGGCAGAGACCTACGAGCAGTACTTC.